This T cell receptor beta chain was observed in a study of blood T cells in healthy people across ages. General study results and limits: While age rose, TCR beta diversity per million T cells dropped in a roughly linear way. Both naive CD4+ cell counts and diversity were greater in long-lived donors than in aged donors. Naive T cell percentage showed a strong correlation with the diversity of TCR beta.

A sample-barcoded 5' primer and a J-beta primer mix were used in a second PCR of roughly 7 to 12 cycles. Via MiXCR, TCRdb re-called the 5' RACE reads, giving one row per CDR3 protein. The sample gives roughly 1,100,000 distinct CDR3 sequences, approximately 25% of which show up once; 0.65% to 0.95% is in the top ten. V was clipped by 0 bases and J by 8 bases; unmatched bases: 7. Germline values: CDR1 SEHNR, CDR2 FQNEAQ (reference sequence). CDR3 length: 14 amino acids. This clonotype was seen a handful of times. What it binds is not known. In addition, the sample was reused for a study of T cells of mothers and their children. That paper notes: Reads obtained per mother exceeded 8.5 million TCR beta CDR3 reads, with several million obtained per child.

Sequencing was done on a sample of blood. The rearrangement uses TRBV7-9 and TRBJ2-7, with 7 bases aligning to TRBD1. This sequence was found in a girl aged 2 to 9 in good health. As DNA, the CDR3 is TGTGCCAGCAGCTTAGCTAATACAGGGGATAAGCAGTACTTC. This encodes CASSLANTGDKQYF.